These 32 T cell receptor beta chains originate from one sample sequenced in a study of spatial heterogeneity in lung cancer. Via MiXCR, TCRdb re-called the 5' RACE reads, giving one row per CDR3 protein. Of roughly 54,000 distinct CDR3 sequences in the sample, 7.5% to 9% were seen once. Described time point: sample taken at primary tumor resection. Whole RNA from tumor, nontumor lung or frozen PBMC was sequenced unsorted. This sample comprised PBMCs, obtained at surgery. The receptors shown here come from a female donor with early-stage non-small cell lung cancer.

The chain has TRBV7-6 and TRBJ1-3; no firm D call. V was shortened by 0 bases and J by 0 bases, with 6 bases between the two germline ends. The CDR3 has 15 amino acids. Germline values: CDR1 SGHVS, CDR2 FNYEAQ. DNA for the CDR3: TGTGCCAGCAGCTTAGCGCGCGGCTCTGGAAACACCATATATTTT. Its translation: CASSLARGSGNTIYF.

The sample holds a few counts of this clonotype. The rearrangement uses TRBV5-1 and TRBJ1-2; a possible D gene is TRBD1 (6 bases). The CDR3 has 13 amino acids. Trimming shortened V by 6 bases and J by 0 bases, and 9 bases separated the two germline ends. The V gene's germline CDR1 is SGHRS and CDR2 YFSETQ. CDR3 protein: CASTTGTNYGYTF. The CDR3 bases are TGCGCCAGCACGACAGGCACTAACTATGGCTACACCTTC.

This clonotype was recorded many times. This chain links TRBV5-1 with TRBJ2-5; D is undetermined. CDR1 is SGHRS and CDR2 is YFSETQ in the germline V gene. Deletions cut 2 bases from V and 3 bases from J, with 8 bases between. This CDR3 has 13 residues. The CDR3 DNA reads as TGCGCCAGCAGCTTAGCCGTAAAAGAGACCCAGTACTTC. Encoded protein: CASSLAVKETQYF.

This chain connects TRBV12-3 or TRBV12-4 to TRBJ2-3; 13 bases fit TRBD2. CDR3 size: 15 residues. With V trimmed by 6 bases and J by 3 bases, 3 bases remained unmatched. This CDR3 is CASSMTSGGTDTQYF. The CDR3 DNA is TGTGCCAGCAGCATGACTAGCGGGGGGACAGATACGCAGTATTTT.

The chain combines TRBV5-1 with TRBJ1-1; the match to TRBD1 covers 8 bases. In germline, CDR1 is SGHRS, CDR2 YFSETQ. V gave up 4 bases and J gave up 7 bases; unmatched junction bases: 6. The CDR3 extends over 13 amino acids. The CDR3 DNA is TGCGCCAGCAGCCGTGGACAGGGATATGAAGCTTTCTTT. Translation gives CASSRGQGYEAFF.

The chain joins TRBV6-1 to TRBJ1-5, with a possible D match to TRBD1 (5 bases). V was shortened by 3 bases and J by 7 bases, with 16 bases between the two germline ends. The CDR3 has 15 amino acids. Germline V gene lookup returns CDR1 MNHNS and CDR2 SASEGT. The chain's CDR3 is CASSDFGGQGQPQHF. CDR3 nucleotides: TGTGCCAGCAGTGATTTTGGTGGCCAGGGCCAGCCCCAGCATTTT.

The sample holds many counts of this clonotype. The gene calls are TRBV7-2 and TRBJ1-5, with 7 bases fitting TRBD1. Per the germline V gene, CDR1 is SGHTA and CDR2 is FQGNSA. The CDR3 has 16 residues. With 5 bases clipped from V and 5 bases from J, the junction kept 12 bases outside the gene matches. This chain's CDR3 is CASSQNRGGGDQPQHF. As DNA, the CDR3 is TGTGCCAGCAGCCAAAACAGGGGAGGGGGCGATCAGCCCCAGCATTTT.

This chain links TRBV20-1 with TRBJ2-1; 7 bases agree with TRBD2. The CDR3 extends over 15 amino acids. Germline assignment: CDR1 DFQATT and CDR2 SNEGSKA (reference sequence). V trimming: 1 base; J trimming: 4 bases; junction bases outside the gene matches: 7. CDR3 sequence: CSARADGGLYNEQFF. The CDR3 DNA reads TGCAGTGCTAGAGCGGACGGGGGGTTGTACAATGAGCAGTTCTTC.

A few counts support this clonotype. The CDR3 sequence is CASSIMRGNSNQPQHF. In DNA, the CDR3 is TGTGCCAGTAGTATAATGCGGGGGAATAGCAATCAGCCCCAGCATTTT. The chain uses TRBV19 and TRBJ1-5, with TRBD1 as a possible D gene (5 bases). Between the trimmed V and J ends, which lost 2 bases and 0 bases, there was a span of 11 bases. The length of the CDR3 is 16 residues. Germline V gene sequence: CDR1 LNHDA, CDR2 SQIVND (reference sequence).

This clonotype has more than one count but fewer than ten. The chain links TRBV7-9 to TRBJ2-3; D unclear. This CDR3 comprises 14 residues. Germline V gene sequence: CDR1 SEHNR, CDR2 FQNEAQ (reference sequence). V lost 0 bases, J lost 4 bases, and 8 bases lay in between. CDR3 sequence: CASSLAAPPDTQYF. In DNA form, the CDR3 reads TGTGCCAGCAGCTTAGCCGCGCCCCCAGATACGCAGTATTTT.

This clonotype was seen more than once but under ten times. The chain has TRBV27 and TRBJ1-1; no clear D gene. The CDR3 has 15 amino acids. V gave up 2 bases and J gave up 0 bases, with 10 bases separating them. Germline lookup yields CDR1 MNHEY and CDR2 SMNVEV (reference sequence). CDR3 bases: TGTGCCAGCAGTTTAAGTAACTCAATGAACACTGAAGCTTTCTTT. This codes for CASSLSNSMNTEAFF.

This clonotype was counted ten times or more. V usage is TRBV5-6 and J usage is TRBJ2-3; TRBD2 agrees at 8 bases. In germline, CDR1 is SGHDT, CDR2 YYEEEE. V lost 4 bases and J lost 7; bases outside the gene matches: 14. This CDR3 has 16 amino acids. CDR3 DNA: TGTGCCAGCAGCCCCTACCCGGCGGGGGGCCTAAATACGCAGTATTTT. This sequence encodes CASSPYPAGGLNTQYF.

This chain links TRBV5-6 with TRBJ1-1, with D tentatively TRBD1 (5 bases). From germline, CDR1 is SGHDT and CDR2 YYEEEE. The CDR3 totals 15 residues. V lost 4 bases and J lost 3, with 16 bases in between. CDR3 sequence reads: CASSLIGGRYTEAFF. The DNA for the CDR3 is TGTGCCAGCAGCCTCATCGGGGGGAGGTACACTGAAGCTTTCTTT.

This chain links TRBV30 with TRBJ2-7; TRBD2 is a possible D gene (7 bases). V was trimmed by 2 bases and J by 5 bases, leaving 10 bases between them. Germline CDR1 and CDR2: GTSNPN and SVGIG (reference sequence). The CDR3 runs to 12 residues. For the CDR3, the DNA is TGTGCCTGGAGTAAAGGGGGGGACGAGCAGTACTTC. Its protein is CAWSKGGDEQYF.

This clonotype has just one count. The chain employs TRBV19 and TRBJ2-3; TRBD2 might be the D (7 bases). The CDR3 consists of 16 residues. CDR1 LNHDA and CDR2 SQIVND come from the germline V gene (reference sequence). Trimming pared 3 bases from V and 3 bases from J, leaving 16 bases between. CDR3 protein: CASSILRGGFTDTQYF. The CDR3 DNA reads TGTGCCAGTAGTATTCTGAGGGGGGGATTTACAGATACGCAGTATTTT.

This clonotype was recorded many times. This rearrangement joins TRBV2 to TRBJ1-1; 9 nucleotides line up with TRBD1. The trim removed 2 bases at V and 4 bases at J, leaving 5 bases unmatched. CDR1 and CDR2 from the germline V gene are SNHLY and FYNNEI. There are 15 residues in the CDR3. The CDR3: CASSEKQGARTEAFF. Here the CDR3 DNA reads TGTGCCAGCAGTGAAAAACAGGGGGCACGCACTGAAGCTTTCTTT.

This clonotype was detected ten times or more. This chain connects TRBV11-1 to TRBJ2-1; D is perhaps TRBD1 or TRBD2 (6 bases each). The CDR3 length is 15 residues. Trimming removed 0 bases from V and 2 bases from J, with 8 bases in between. The germline gives CDR1 SGHAT, CDR2 FQDESV (reference sequence). CDR3 sequence reads: CASSLAGGPYNEQFF. The CDR3 nucleotides are TGTGCCAGCAGCTTAGCGGGGGGCCCCTACAATGAGCAGTTCTTC.

This clonotype was counted between two and nine times. The CDR3 region is CATSRVGTSGETQYF. In DNA, the CDR3 is TGTGCCACCAGCAGAGTCGGGACTAGCGGTGAGACCCAGTACTTC. The V and J genes are TRBV15 and TRBJ2-5, with 11 bases fitting TRBD2. This CDR3 has 15 amino acids. The junction had 3 bases not matched to a gene; V was cut back by 1 base and J by 5 bases. Looked up from germline, CDR1 is LNHNV and CDR2 is YYDKDF (reference sequence).

This clonotype was seen many times. The V call is TRBV7-2, the J call TRBJ2-3; TRBD2 agrees at 13 bases. CDR3 length: 18 amino acids. V gave up 3 bases and J gave up 4 bases; unmatched junction bases: 10. Germline CDR1 and CDR2: SGHTA and FQGNSA. CDR3 sequence: CASSFGLAGAGRSDTQYF. CDR3 nucleotide sequence: TGTGCCAGCAGCTTCGGACTAGCGGGGGCGGGAAGGTCAGATACGCAGTATTTT.

The chain links TRBV20-1 to TRBJ1-2; D is unclear. V was cut by 2 bases and J by 1 base, with 14 bases left in between. CDR3 length equals 15 residues. CDR1 is DFQATT, CDR2 SNEGSKA, per germline (reference sequence). The CDR3 coding sequence is TGCAGTGCTAGAAGGGCCCGGAGGAATAACTATGGCTACACCTTC. This gives the protein CSARRARRNNYGYTF.

This clonotype was seen repeatedly, ten times or more. J is TRBJ1-1 and V is TRBV9; no clear D gene. The V and J ends lost 5 bases and 0 bases respectively, with 11 bases between them. Germline-derived CDR1 and CDR2 are SGDLS and YYNGEE. This CDR3 is 14 amino acids long. CDR3 region: CASRPADMNTEAFF. CDR3 sequence (DNA): TGTGCCAGCAGGCCAGCCGATATGAACACTGAAGCTTTCTTT.

Only a few counts were recorded for this clonotype. The genes are TRBV4-1 and TRBJ2-7, with TRBD2 matching 8 bases. CDR1 is MGHRA and CDR2 is YSYEKL in the germline V gene. The CDR3 is 16 amino acids. The trim removed 0 bases at V and 2 bases at J, leaving 6 bases unmatched. CDR3 amino acids: CASSQERSGGAYEQYF. CDR3 nucleotides: TGCGCCAGCAGCCAAGAACGGAGCGGGGGTGCCTACGAGCAGTACTTC.

The V call is TRBV12-3 or TRBV12-4, the J call TRBJ2-1; 8 bases fit TRBD2. With 3 bases clipped from V and 7 bases from J, the junction kept 2 bases outside the gene matches. The CDR3 is made up of 13 amino acids. Here the CDR3 reads CASSFSGGNEQFF. The CDR3 coding sequence is TGTGCCAGCAGTTTCAGCGGGGGAAATGAGCAGTTCTTC.

The CDR3, as DNA: TGCAGTGCTAGTAGCCTAGCGGGGGGAAGAGAGACCCAGTACTTC. Its protein is CSASSLAGGRETQYF. This chain connects TRBV20-1 to TRBJ2-5, with 11 bases that match TRBD2. Germline CDR1 DFQATT, CDR2 SNEGSKA (reference sequence). This CDR3 has 15 residues. V lost 3 bases, J lost 4 bases, and 7 bases stayed unmatched.

This clonotype was counted ten times or more. The gene calls are TRBV25-1 and TRBJ2-5, with a weak D call TRBD1 (5 bases). This CDR3 spans 14 amino acids. Trimming cost V 6 bases and J 1 base, with 12 bases left between them. From germline, CDR1 is MGHDK and CDR2 SYGVNS. DNA for the CDR3: TGTGCCAGCAGCACAGGCCCCTTCCAAGAGACCCAGTACTTC. Translated: CASSTGPFQETQYF.

This clonotype was seen a few times. The chain uses TRBV20-1 and TRBJ1-2; 7 bases agree with TRBD1. Trimming at V came to 7 bases and at J to 6 bases, leaving 8 bases not matched to a gene. CDR1 is DFQATT and CDR2 is SNEGSKA in the germline V gene (reference sequence). The CDR3 spans 12 residues. CDR3 residues: CSVATGNDGYTF. The CDR3 DNA is TGCAGTGTAGCGACAGGGAATGATGGCTACACCTTC.

In this sample, this clonotype turned up many times. V is TRBV18 and J is TRBJ2-2, with TRBD2 as a possible D gene (6 bases). The CDR3 consists of 16 residues. V was cut by 3 bases and J by 0 bases, with 11 bases left in between. Germline values: CDR1 KGHSH, CDR2 LQKENI. The CDR3 is CASSPNGGANTGELFF. In DNA form, the CDR3 reads TGTGCCAGCTCACCGAACGGGGGAGCGAACACCGGGGAGCTGTTTTTT.

This clonotype was recorded a few times. This rearrangement joins TRBV5-6 to TRBJ2-3, with TRBD1 identical over 7 bases. Germline trimming cut 6 bases from V and 1 base from J; bases unmatched to any gene: 2. The CDR3 totals 13 residues. Germline V gives CDR1 SGHDT, CDR2 YYEEEE. In nucleotides, the CDR3 is TGTGCCAGCAACGACAGGGGCACAGATACGCAGTATTTT. This encodes CASNDRGTDTQYF.

This clonotype has a count of ten or more. The chain recombines TRBV7-2 with TRBJ1-2, with D possibly TRBD1 on 5 matching bases. The CDR3 totals 14 residues. The germline V gene has CDR1 SGHTA and CDR2 FQGNSA. Trimming left V 1 base short and J 8 bases short, with 14 bases between. The CDR3 loop reads CASSLGGPSQGYTF. The CDR3 DNA follows: TGTGCCAGCAGCTTAGGGGGACCTTCTCAGGGCTACACCTTC.

This clonotype was observed a few times. The chain combines TRBV5-1 with TRBJ2-1; a possible D gene is TRBD1 (8 bases). The V and J ends lost 4 bases and 9 bases respectively, with 14 bases between them. The CDR3 runs 13 residues. Germline lookup yields CDR1 SGHRS and CDR2 YFSETQ. The CDR3 protein is CASSPYRGGEQFF. The CDR3 bases are TGCGCCAGCAGCCCCTACAGGGGGGGTGAGCAGTTCTTC. Based on the CDR3 plus reference TRBV5-1 and TRBJ2-1, the full variable domain is KAGVTQTPRYLIKTRGQQVTLSCSPISGHRSVSWYQQTPGQGLQFLFEYFSETQRNKGNFPGRFSGRQFSNSRSEMNVSTLELGDSALYLCASSPYRGGEQFFGPGTRLTVL.

This clonotype was counted ten times or more. V and J are TRBV2 and TRBJ2-4, with TRBD1 matching 11 bases. This CDR3 has 16 amino acids. The germline gives CDR1 SNHLY, CDR2 FYNNEI. V was pared by 6 bases and J by 2 bases, with 6 bases of the junction left unmatched. The DNA of the CDR3 is TGTGCCAGCAGCCCCGGGACAGGGGGTACCAAAAACATTCAGTACTTC. It yields the protein CASSPGTGGTKNIQYF.

This clonotype was seen repeatedly, ten times or more. The rearrangement joins TRBV28 to TRBJ2-3, with a tentative D call TRBD1 (6 bases). CDR1 is MDHEN, CDR2 SYDVKM, per germline. The CDR3 covers 13 residues. V lost 3 bases and J 8 bases, leaving 12 bases between the germline ends. The CDR3 sequence is CASSFPGAVTQYF. CDR3 coding DNA: TGTGCCAGCAGTTTCCCAGGGGCCGTTACGCAGTATTTT.